The rows below give T cell receptor beta chains drawn from one sample of a study of T-cell reconstitution after alpha-beta-depleted transplantation in children. One entry per CDR3 protein, called by TCRdb with MiXCR from the PCR reads. The table includes 700,000 to 850,000 distinct CDR3 sequences, approximately 15% detected once. The sample in question was PBMCs, mostly from graft donor cells, obtained 360 days after TCRalphabeta/CD19-depleted stem cell transplant. Source of these receptors: a male patient younger than 18 who had a stem cell transplant for acute lymphoblastic leukemia, so the T cells may come from the graft donor. Both conserved end residues are part of each CDR3. A D gene is named only where the DNA matches it firmly. Size tells how often a clone was seen (once, few, many) or the class of an expanded clone, and some rows leave it out.

clone_size	v_call	j_call	d_call	cdr3_aa	cdr3_nt
NA	TRBV6-1	TRBJ2-1	TRBD2	CASSRLAGGVDNEQFF	TGTGCCAGCAGTCGACTAGCGGGAGGGGTGGACAATGAGCAGTTCTTC
few	TRBV10-3	TRBJ2-2	TRBD1	CAISESQGAGNTGELFF	TGTGCCATCAGTGAGTCCCAGGGGGCAGGGAACACCGGGGAGCTGTTTTTT
many	TRBV12-3/TRBV12-4	TRBJ2-1	NA	CASIAGSSYNEQFF	TGTGCCAGCATTGCGGGAAGCTCCTACAATGAGCAGTTCTTC
few	TRBV27	TRBJ1-2	NA	CASSLGQGRYYGYTF	TGTGCCAGCAGTTTGGGTCAGGGTCGGTACTATGGCTACACCTTC
few	TRBV6-1	TRBJ2-1	TRBD1	CASTQQSGQFYNEQFF	TGTGCCAGCACCCAGCAGTCGGGACAGTTTTACAATGAGCAGTTCTTC
few	TRBV7-7	TRBJ2-1	NA	CASSLAIAPNEQFF	TGTGCCAGCAGCTTAGCTATAGCTCCGAATGAGCAGTTCTTC
few	TRBV7-9	TRBJ2-3	NA	CASSIGLTDTQYF	TGTGCCAGCAGCATCGGACTGACAGATACGCAGTATTTT
few	TRBV4-2	TRBJ2-7	TRBD1	CASSQELAGGSDEQYF	TGTGCCAGCAGCCAAGAGCTGGCAGGGGGTAGTGACGAGCAGTACTTC
many	TRBV13	TRBJ1-3	NA	CASSFPGRSGNTIYF	TGTGCCAGCAGCTTCCCAGGGCGCTCTGGAAACACCATATATTTT
NA	TRBV7-3	TRBJ2-2	NA	CASSSSQPGVSGELFF	TGTGCCAGCAGCTCGAGTCAACCGGGGGTGTCCGGGGAGCTGTTTTTT
many	TRBV2	TRBJ2-2	NA	CASQGSTNTGELFF	TGTGCCTCACAGGGATCGACGAACACCGGGGAGCTGTTTTTT
few	TRBV5-8	TRBJ2-7	NA	CASSRYWLRGTEQYF	TGTGCCAGCAGCCGTTATTGGCTAAGAGGGACCGAGCAGTACTTC
many	TRBV11-2	TRBJ2-1	NA	CASSLMADLSYNEQFF	TGTGCCAGCAGCTTAATGGCGGACCTCTCCTACAATGAGCAGTTCTTC
NA	TRBV7-2	TRBJ2-2	TRBD2	CASSLSLAGGRTGELFF	TGTGCCAGCAGCTTAAGTCTAGCGGGAGGGCGCACCGGGGAGCTGTTTTTT
NA	TRBV7-3	TRBJ2-2	NA	CASSLWPTWDPTGELFF	TGTGCCAGCAGCTTATGGCCCACATGGGATCCAACCGGGGAGCTGTTTTTT
few	TRBV14	TRBJ2-7	TRBD2	CASSHELAGDSASF	TGTGCCAGCAGCCACGAACTAGCGGGAGACTCCGCATCATTC
NA	TRBV20-1	TRBJ2-2	NA	CSAHPVAGELFF	TGCAGTGCCCACCCCGTCGCCGGGGAGCTGTTTTTT
NA	TRBV12-3/TRBV12-4	TRBJ2-7	NA	CASSLGQLSF	TGTGCCAGCAGTTTAGGACAGTTATCTTTC
many	TRBV20-1	TRBJ2-7	TRBD2	CSARFGSGSGGKQYF	TGCAGTGCTAGGTTCGGTAGCGGGAGTGGGGGGAAGCAGTACTTC
few	TRBV29-1	TRBJ1-2	NA	CSVGQGSRGGYTF	TGCAGCGTTGGGCAGGGAAGCCGAGGTGGCTACACCTTC
NA	TRBV29-1	TRBJ2-1	TRBD2	CSVPGLTYNEQFF	TGCAGCGTCCCGGGACTAACATACAATGAGCAGTTCTTC
many	TRBV4-1	TRBJ2-7	TRBD1	CASSQPTLQGGPAYEQYF	TGCGCCAGCAGCCAGCCTACCTTACAAGGGGGCCCAGCCTACGAGCAGTACTTC
NA	TRBV5-1	TRBJ2-1	TRBD2	CASSFTSGSLNEQFF	TGCGCCAGCAGTTTTACTAGCGGGAGTCTCAATGAGCAGTTCTTC
few	TRBV5-5	TRBJ2-6	NA	CASSLSGAGANVLTF	TGTGCCAGCAGCTTGTCAGGGGCTGGGGCCAACGTCCTGACTTTC
many	TRBV27	TRBJ1-2	NA	CASSLSPLYGYTF	TGTGCCAGCAGTTTATCCCCCCTCTATGGCTACACCTTC
many	TRBV29-1	TRBJ2-2	TRBD1	CSVEAGTGMIGELFF	TGCAGCGTTGAAGCCGGGACAGGGATGATCGGGGAGCTGTTTTTT
NA	TRBV5-1	TRBJ2-3	TRBD1	CASSLFDRAKTSTDTQYF	TGCGCCAGCAGCCTGTTCGACAGGGCTAAAACTAGCACAGATACGCAGTATTTT
many	TRBV20-1	TRBJ2-5	NA	CSASGPDETQYF	TGCAGTGCTAGCGGGCCAGACGAGACCCAGTACTTC
NA	TRBV12-3/TRBV12-4	TRBJ1-1	NA	CASNPPGAEAFF	TGTGCCAGCAACCCCCCAGGGGCTGAAGCTTTCTTT
NA	TRBV4-1	TRBJ2-7	TRBD2	CASSQLGLVAAEQYF	TGCGCCAGCAGCCAACTGGGACTAGTCGCCGCCGAGCAGTACTTC
many	TRBV4-1	TRBJ2-7	NA	CASSPQRIDYEQYF	TGCGCCAGCAGCCCCCAGCGTATTGACTACGAGCAGTACTTC
many	TRBV9	TRBJ2-1	TRBD2	CASSVLDRASGRNEQFF	TGTGCCAGCAGCGTACTCGACCGGGCTAGCGGGAGGAATGAGCAGTTCTTC
few	TRBV7-3	TRBJ2-1	TRBD2	CASSLNGGTSNEQFF	TGTGCCAGCAGCTTGAACGGGGGGACTAGCAATGAGCAGTTCTTC
NA	TRBV12-3/TRBV12-4	TRBJ2-3	NA	CASSSPMDTADTQYF	TGTGCCAGCAGTAGCCCGATGGATACTGCAGATACGCAGTATTTT
NA	TRBV29-1	TRBJ2-1	TRBD1	CSASRDRGYNEQFF	TGCAGCGCTTCCCGGGACAGGGGTTACAATGAGCAGTTCTTC
many	TRBV25-1	TRBJ2-5	NA	CASSEWGDETQYF	TGTGCCAGCAGTGAATGGGGCGATGAGACCCAGTACTTC
once	TRBV4-1	TRBJ2-7	NA	CASSQGPGTSFEQYF	TGCGCCAGCAGCCAAGGCCCCGGGACCTCGTTCGAGCAGTACTTC
once	TRBV5-1	TRBJ1-4	NA	CASSLGREATNEKLFF	TGCGCCAGCAGCTTGGGAAGGGAGGCAACTAATGAAAAACTGTTTTTT
NA	TRBV7-3	TRBJ2-7	TRBD2	CASSLSPAGGSYEQYF	TGTGCCAGCAGCTTAAGTCCAGCGGGAGGCTCCTACGAGCAGTACTTC
few	TRBV5-1	TRBJ1-5	NA	CASSLGGSGQPQHF	TGCGCCAGCAGCTTAGGTGGATCAGGTCAGCCCCAGCATTTT
NA	TRBV5-1	TRBJ2-5	TRBD2	CASSLGTREGRLETQYF	TGCGCCAGCAGCTTGGGAACGCGGGAGGGCCGTCTTGAGACCCAGTACTTC
NA	TRBV5-1	TRBJ1-1	TRBD1	CASSIGQGFTEAFF	TGCGCCAGCAGCATAGGACAGGGCTTCACTGAAGCTTTCTTT
NA	TRBV11-2	TRBJ2-7	NA	CASRRRAGPPYEQYF	TGTGCCAGCAGGAGGAGGGCAGGGCCCCCCTACGAGCAGTACTTC
NA	TRBV5-1	TRBJ1-2	TRBD1	CASSGTDRGSFGYTF	TGCGCCAGCAGCGGAACTGACAGGGGAAGTTTTGGCTACACCTTC
NA	TRBV4-1	TRBJ2-3	NA	CASSQVRWGNTDTQYF	TGCGCCAGCAGCCAAGTTCGTTGGGGGAACACAGATACGCAGTATTTT
NA	TRBV28	TRBJ1-5	NA	CASTESQRPQHF	TGTGCCAGCACCGAATCTCAGAGGCCCCAGCATTTT
NA	TRBV29-1	TRBJ2-7	NA	CSVEAGLYEQYF	TGCAGCGTTGAAGCTGGTCTCTACGAGCAGTACTTC
few	TRBV24-1	TRBJ2-7	NA	CATSDLFRDGRYEQYF	TGTGCCACCAGTGATTTGTTTCGGGACGGTAGATACGAGCAGTACTTC
few	TRBV6-4	TRBJ2-2	TRBD1	CASSSGGENTGELFF	TGTGCCAGCAGTTCAGGGGGCGAGAACACCGGGGAGCTGTTTTTT
many	TRBV7-9	TRBJ2-6	TRBD2	CASSLGLSSGANVLTF	TGTGCCAGCAGCTTGGGACTAAGCTCTGGGGCCAACGTCCTGACTTTC
NA	TRBV20-1	TRBJ2-5	TRBD2	CSAREGGGETQYF	TGCAGTGCTAGAGAGGGCGGGGGAGAGACCCAGTACTTC
few	TRBV12-5	TRBJ1-5	NA	CASGLVLRSLTSGNQPQHF	TGTGCTAGTGGTTTGGTCCTCCGTAGCCTCACGTCGGGCAATCAGCCCCAGCATTTT
few	TRBV20-1	TRBJ1-1	NA	CSVEGEWGRVWNTEAFF	TGCAGTGTTGAAGGGGAATGGGGGCGGGTTTGGAACACTGAAGCTTTCTTT
NA	TRBV2	TRBJ2-1	NA	CASGPASSYNEQFF	TGTGCCAGTGGGCCCGCAAGCTCCTACAATGAGCAGTTCTTC
NA	TRBV10-3	TRBJ2-3	TRBD2	CAISEPFRSGRGTDTQYF	TGTGCCATCAGTGAGCCGTTTCGTAGCGGGAGAGGCACAGATACGCAGTATTTT
NA	TRBV4-2	TRBJ2-5	NA	CASSQEGLQETQYF	TGTGCCAGCAGCCAAGAAGGCCTCCAAGAGACCCAGTACTTC
NA	TRBV29-1	TRBJ2-1	NA	CSVVPRGTYNEQFF	TGCAGCGTTGTCCCGAGAGGGACTTACAATGAGCAGTTCTTC
NA	TRBV20-1	TRBJ1-5	NA	CSARHGFSNQPQHF	TGCAGTGCTAGACACGGGTTTAGCAATCAGCCCCAGCATTTT
NA	TRBV29-1	TRBJ2-1	NA	CSVASRDEQFF	TGCAGCGTTGCCTCAAGGGATGAGCAGTTCTTC